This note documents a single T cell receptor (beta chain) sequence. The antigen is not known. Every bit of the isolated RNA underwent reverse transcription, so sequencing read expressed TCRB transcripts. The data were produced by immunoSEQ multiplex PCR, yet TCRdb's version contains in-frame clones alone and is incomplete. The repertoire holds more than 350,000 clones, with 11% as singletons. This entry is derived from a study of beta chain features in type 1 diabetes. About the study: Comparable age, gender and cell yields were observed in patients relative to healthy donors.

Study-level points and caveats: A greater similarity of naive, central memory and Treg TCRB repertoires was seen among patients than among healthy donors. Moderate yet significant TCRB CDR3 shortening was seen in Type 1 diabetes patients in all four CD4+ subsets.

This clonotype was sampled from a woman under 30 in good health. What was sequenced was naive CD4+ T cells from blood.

CDR3 coding DNA: TGTGCCAGCAGTTTATATCCGGGATGGGACACTAAGCAGTACTTC. Translated: CASSLYPGWDTKQYF. The chain carries TRBV27 and TRBJ2-7, with D maybe TRBD1 (6 bases). Trimming pared 1 base from V and 8 bases from J, leaving 18 bases between. The CDR3 covers 15 residues. Germline CDR1 and CDR2: MNHEY and SMNVEV (reference sequence).